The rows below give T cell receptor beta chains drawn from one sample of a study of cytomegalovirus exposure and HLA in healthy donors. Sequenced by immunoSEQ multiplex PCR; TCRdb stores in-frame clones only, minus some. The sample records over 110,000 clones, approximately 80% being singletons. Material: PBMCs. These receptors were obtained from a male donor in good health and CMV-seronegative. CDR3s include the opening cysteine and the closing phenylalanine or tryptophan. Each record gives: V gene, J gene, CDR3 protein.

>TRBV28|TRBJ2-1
CASSARGLTGLEQFF
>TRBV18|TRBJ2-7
CASSLNREGPLYEQYF
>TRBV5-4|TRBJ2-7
CASSPGGESYEQYF
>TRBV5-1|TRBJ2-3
CASSLGLAGGPTDTQYF
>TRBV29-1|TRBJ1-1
CSVEGGQNTEAFF
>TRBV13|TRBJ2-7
CASSYTGGSDEQYF
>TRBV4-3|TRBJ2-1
CASSQASGGAYNEQFF
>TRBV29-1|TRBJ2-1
CSVGSSGTYNEQFF
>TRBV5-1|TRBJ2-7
CASSAFGTNTYEQYF
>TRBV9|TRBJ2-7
CASSGDSYEQYF
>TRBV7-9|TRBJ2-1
CASSPRDWAYNEQFF